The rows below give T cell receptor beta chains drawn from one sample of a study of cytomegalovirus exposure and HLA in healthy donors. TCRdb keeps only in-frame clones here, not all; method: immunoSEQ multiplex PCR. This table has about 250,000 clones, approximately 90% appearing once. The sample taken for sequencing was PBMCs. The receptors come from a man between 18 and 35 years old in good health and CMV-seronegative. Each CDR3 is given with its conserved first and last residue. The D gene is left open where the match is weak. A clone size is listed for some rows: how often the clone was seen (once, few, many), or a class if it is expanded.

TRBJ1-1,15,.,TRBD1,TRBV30,TGTGCCTGGTTTGGACAGGGGGTATCGGGCGGTGAAGCTTTCTTT,CAWFGQGVSGGEAFF
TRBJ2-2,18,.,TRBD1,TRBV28,TGTGCCAGCAGCCAGGGGGCGGTTCATATCTCCTACACCGGGGAGCTGTTTTTT,CASSQGAVHISYTGELFF
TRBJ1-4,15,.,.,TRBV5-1,TGCGCCAGCAGCCCCGGGGACACGAATAATGAAAAACTGTTTTTT,CASSPGDTNNEKLFF
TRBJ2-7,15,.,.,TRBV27,TGTGCCAGCAGTTCCCGCCTAGCGTTCACCTACGAGCAGTACTTC,CASSSRLAFTYEQYF
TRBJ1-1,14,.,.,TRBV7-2,TGTGCCAGCAGCAAAGGCCGGGGGGCGCAGACGGCTTTCTTT,CASSKGRGAQTAFF
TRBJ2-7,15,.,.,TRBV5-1,TGCGCCAGCAGGACAAGGGACTCGAGCACCTACGAGCAGTACTTC,CASRTRDSSTYEQYF
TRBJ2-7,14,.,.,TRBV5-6,TGTGCCAGCAGACCAGACAGTTCCTCCTACGAGCAGTACTTC,CASRPDSSSYEQYF
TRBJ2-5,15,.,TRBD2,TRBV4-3,TGCGCCAGCAGCCAAGAGACTAGCGGACAAGAGACCCAGTACTTC,CASSQETSGQETQYF
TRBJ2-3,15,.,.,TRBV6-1,TGTGCCAGCACAGAGGGAGTCACTAGCACAGATACGCAGTATTTT,CASTEGVTSTDTQYF
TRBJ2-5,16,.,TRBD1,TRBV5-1,TGCGCCAGCTCCAATCCGGGACAGCTTGAGCAAGAGACCCAGTACTTC,CASSNPGQLEQETQYF
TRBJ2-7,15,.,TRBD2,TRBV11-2,TGTGCCAGCAGCACCCCCCAAGCGGGAGGAGTCGAGCAGTACTTC,CASSTPQAGGVEQYF
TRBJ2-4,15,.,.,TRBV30,TGTGCCTGGGGAAGGGGTCGGGCGGCCAAAAACATTCAGTACTTC,CAWGRGRAAKNIQYF
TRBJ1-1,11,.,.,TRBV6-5,TGTGCCCCCGGACAGAACACTGAAGCTTTCTTT,CAPGQNTEAFF
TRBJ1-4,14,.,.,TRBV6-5,TGTGCCAGCAGCCCCGCAGGGGTGGGCGAAAAACTGTTTTTT,CASSPAGVGEKLFF
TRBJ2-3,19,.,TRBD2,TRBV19,TGTGCCAGTAGTACATCCTTCGGCGGGGGGGCTCCGAACACAGATACGCAGTATTTT,CASSTSFGGGAPNTDTQYF
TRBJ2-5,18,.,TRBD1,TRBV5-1,TGCGCCAGCAGGCCCGTAAGCATTGGACAGGGCGGCCAAGAGACCCAGTACTTC,CASRPVSIGQGGQETQYF
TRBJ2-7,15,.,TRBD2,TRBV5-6,TGTGCCAGCAGCTACCCGGCTAGCGGGAAATACGAGCAGTACTTC,CASSYPASGKYEQYF
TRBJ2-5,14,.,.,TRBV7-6,TGTGCCAGCAGCTTACAAGCCGACCCGGGGACCCAGTACTTC,CASSLQADPGTQYF
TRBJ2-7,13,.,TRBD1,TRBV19,TGTGCCAGTAGCGGACAGGGCGAGCTCGAGCAGTACTTC,CASSGQGELEQYF
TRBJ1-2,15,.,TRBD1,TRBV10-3,TGTGCCATCAATGCGGCCAGGGGGTCCTACTATGGCTACACCTTC,CAINAARGSYYGYTF
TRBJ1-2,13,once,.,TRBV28,TGTGCCAGCAGCTGGGGGCGGAACTATGGCTACACCTTC,CASSWGRNYGYTF
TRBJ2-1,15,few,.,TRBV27,TGTGCCAGCAGTCAACAGGGTCCCGCCTACAATGAGCAGTTCTTC,CASSQQGPAYNEQFF
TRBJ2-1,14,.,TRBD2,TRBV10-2,TGCGCCAGCAGACTAGCGGGAGCCTACAATGAGCAGTTCTTC,CASRLAGAYNEQFF
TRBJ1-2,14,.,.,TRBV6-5,TGTGCCAGCAGTTACTCCGGGACATACTATGGCTACACCTTC,CASSYSGTYYGYTF
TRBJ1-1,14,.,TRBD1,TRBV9,TGTGCCAGCAGCGTAGAAGGGGGCGGCACTGAAGCTTTCTTT,CASSVEGGGTEAFF
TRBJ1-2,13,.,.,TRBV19,TGTGCCAGTAGTATTGCGGCTGCCTATGGCTACACCTTC,CASSIAAAYGYTF
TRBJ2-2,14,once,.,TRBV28,TGTGCCAGCACCCTCTCCGGGGACACCGGGGAGCTGTTTTTT,CASTLSGDTGELFF
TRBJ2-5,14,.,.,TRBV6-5,TGTGCCAGCAGTTACCAGGTCAGTGGGGAGACCCAGTACTTC,CASSYQVSGETQYF
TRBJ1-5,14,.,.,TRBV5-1,TGCGCCAGCAGCTTACAGGGAGGGAATCAGCCCCAGCATTTT,CASSLQGGNQPQHF
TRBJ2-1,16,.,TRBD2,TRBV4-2,TGTGCCAGCAGCCAGGACGGGACTAGCGGCTACAATGAGCAGTTCTTC,CASSQDGTSGYNEQFF
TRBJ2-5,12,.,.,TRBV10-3,TGTGCCATCAGTGGGGACAAAGAGACCCAGTACTTC,CAISGDKETQYF
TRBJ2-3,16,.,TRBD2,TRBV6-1,TGTGCCAGCAGTGAATGGTCCAGCGGGGGTGCAGATACGCAGTATTTT,CASSEWSSGGADTQYF
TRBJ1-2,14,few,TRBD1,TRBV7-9,TGTGCCAGCAGCGGGGGACAGGGTTGGTATGGCTACACCTTC,CASSGGQGWYGYTF
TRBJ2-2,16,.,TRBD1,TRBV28,TGTGCCAGTTCCACCCCGGGACAGGGGGTTAGCGGGGAGCTGTTTTTT,CASSTPGQGVSGELFF
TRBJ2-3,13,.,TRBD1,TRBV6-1,TGTGCCAGCAGGGGACAGACCACAGATACGCAGTATTTT,CASRGQTTDTQYF
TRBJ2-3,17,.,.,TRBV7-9,TGTGCCAGCAGCCTCATAGCCCAGGGAAGGTTGGCAGATACGCAGTATTTT,CASSLIAQGRLADTQYF
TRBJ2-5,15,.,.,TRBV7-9,TGTGCCAGCAGCTTATATCAGGCGGGGCCTGAGACCCAGTACTTC,CASSLYQAGPETQYF
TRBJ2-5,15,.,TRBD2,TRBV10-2,TGCGCCAGCAGTGAATATGGCGGGGGGAAAGAGACCCAGTACTTC,CASSEYGGGKETQYF
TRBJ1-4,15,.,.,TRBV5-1,TGCGCCAGCAGCTCCGGGGGTGCAACTAATGAAAAACTGTTTTTT,CASSSGGATNEKLFF
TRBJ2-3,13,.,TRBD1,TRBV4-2,TGTGCCAGCAGCCAAGAGGGCGTGGACAGGTTGTATTTT,CASSQEGVDRLYF
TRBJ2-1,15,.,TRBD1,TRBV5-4,TGTGCCAGCAGCTTCGGACAGGTCACCTACAATGAGCAGTTCTTC,CASSFGQVTYNEQFF
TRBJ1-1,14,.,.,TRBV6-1,TGTGCCAGCAGAAGTCCTGTTGGGGGGACTGAAGCTTTCTTT,CASRSPVGGTEAFF
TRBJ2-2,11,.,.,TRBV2,TGTGCCAGCACCTTGTCCCGGGAGCTGTTTTTT,CASTLSRELFF
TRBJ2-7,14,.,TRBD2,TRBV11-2,TGTGCCAGCAGCTTACGGACTAGACCCTACGAGCAGTACTTC,CASSLRTRPYEQYF
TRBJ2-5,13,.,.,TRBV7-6,TGTGCCAGCAGCTTAGGACAGCAAGAGACCCAGTACTTC,CASSLGQQETQYF
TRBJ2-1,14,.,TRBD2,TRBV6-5,TGTGCCAGCAGTTCTGGGGGGGTTAGCAATGAGCAGTTCTTC,CASSSGGVSNEQFF
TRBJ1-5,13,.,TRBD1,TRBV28,TGTGCCAGCAGTTCGAGGGGGCGGCAGCCCCAGCATTTT,CASSSRGRQPQHF
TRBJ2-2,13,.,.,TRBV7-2,TGTGCCAGCAGCCTCTCTAGGTCCGGGGAGCTGTTTTTT,CASSLSRSGELFF
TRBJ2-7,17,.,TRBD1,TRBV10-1,TGCGCCAGCAGCCGAGGAACAGGGACAGGAGCCCTGGTCGAGCAGTACTTC,CASSRGTGTGALVEQYF
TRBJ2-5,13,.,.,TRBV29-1,TGCAGCGCACGGAGGGCGCAACAAGAGACCCAGTACTTC,CSARRAQQETQYF
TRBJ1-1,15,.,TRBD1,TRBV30,TGTGCCTGGACTCCTGGCAGGACAGGAGACACTGAAGCTTTCTTT,CAWTPGRTGDTEAFF
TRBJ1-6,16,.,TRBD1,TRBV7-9,TGTGCCAGCAGCCCTGGCGGGACAGTCTATAATTCACCCCTCCACTTT,CASSPGGTVYNSPLHF
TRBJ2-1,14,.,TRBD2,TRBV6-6,TGTGCCAGCAGTGGTACTAGCGACTACAATGAGCAGTTCTTC,CASSGTSDYNEQFF
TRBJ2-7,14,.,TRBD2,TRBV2,TGTGCCAGCATTCGCGGGGGGGAATCCTACGAGCAGTACTTC,CASIRGGESYEQYF
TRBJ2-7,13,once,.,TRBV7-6,TGTGCCAGCAGCTTAGCGGCGGGATACGAGCAGTACTTC,CASSLAAGYEQYF
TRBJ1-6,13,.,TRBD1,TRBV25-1,TGTGCCAGCAACAGGGGGAACAATTCACCCCTCCACTTT,CASNRGNNSPLHF
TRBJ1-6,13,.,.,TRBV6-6,TGTGCCAGCAGTTACGGAGATAATTCACCCCTCCACTTT,CASSYGDNSPLHF